The present T cell receptor beta chain was sequenced within a study of cytomegalovirus exposure and HLA in healthy donors. PCR amplification relied on 60 Vbeta primers (plus 13 Jbeta primers). The protocol was immunoSEQ multiplex PCR, while the TCRdb copy is restricted to in-frame clones and leaves out a portion. This sample has over 250,000 clones, with under 80% found just once. The CDR3 loop spans 15 amino acids. Germline loops: CDR1 MGHRA, CDR2 YSYEKL. Trimming removed 1 base at V and 2 bases at J, with 11 bases between. The sequence was collected from a female donor in good health and CMV-seronegative. This chain uses TRBV4-1 with TRBJ1-2; D not resolved. Sequenced input: PBMCs. CDR3 protein: CASSQGDGLNYGYTF. CDR3 nucleotides: TGCGCCAGCAGCCAAGGCGACGGGTTAAACTATGGCTACACCTTC.